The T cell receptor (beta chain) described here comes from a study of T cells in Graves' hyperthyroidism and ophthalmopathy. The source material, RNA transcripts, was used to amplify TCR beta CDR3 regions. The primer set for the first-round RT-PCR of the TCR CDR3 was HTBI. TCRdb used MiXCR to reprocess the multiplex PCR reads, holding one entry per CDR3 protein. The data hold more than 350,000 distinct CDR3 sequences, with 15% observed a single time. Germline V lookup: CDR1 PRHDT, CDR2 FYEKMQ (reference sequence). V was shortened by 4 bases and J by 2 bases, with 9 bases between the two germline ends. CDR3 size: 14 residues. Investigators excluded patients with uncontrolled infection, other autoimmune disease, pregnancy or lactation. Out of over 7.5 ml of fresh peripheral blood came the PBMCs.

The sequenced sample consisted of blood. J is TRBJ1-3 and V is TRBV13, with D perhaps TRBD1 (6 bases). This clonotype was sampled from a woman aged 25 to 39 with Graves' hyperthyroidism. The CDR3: CASSSYRAGNTIYF. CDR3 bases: TGTGCCAGCAGCTCATACAGGGCTGGAAACACCATATATTTT.